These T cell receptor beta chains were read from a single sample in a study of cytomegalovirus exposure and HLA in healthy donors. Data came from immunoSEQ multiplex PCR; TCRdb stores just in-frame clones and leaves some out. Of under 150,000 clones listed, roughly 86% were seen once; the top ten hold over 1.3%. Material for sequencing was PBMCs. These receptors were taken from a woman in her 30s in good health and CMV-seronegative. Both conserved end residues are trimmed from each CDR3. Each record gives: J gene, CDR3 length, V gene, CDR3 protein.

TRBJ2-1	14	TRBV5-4	ASSLAPGQGANEQF
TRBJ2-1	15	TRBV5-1	ASSLEPTGSSYNEQF
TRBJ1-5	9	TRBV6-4	ASSDEEPQH
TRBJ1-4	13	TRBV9	ASSAQGALFEKLF
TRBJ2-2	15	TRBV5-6	ASSSYGQGVVTGELF
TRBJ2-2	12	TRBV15	ATSIGLVSGELF
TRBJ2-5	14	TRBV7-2	ASSWNGQGAEETQY
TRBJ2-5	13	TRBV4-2	ASSQQAGGGETQY
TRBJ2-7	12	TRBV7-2	ASSIRGLSHEQY
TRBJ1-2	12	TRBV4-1	ASSHLQGSRGYT
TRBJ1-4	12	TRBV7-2	ASSSKDGLGKLF
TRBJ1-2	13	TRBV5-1	ASSQATQGNYGYT
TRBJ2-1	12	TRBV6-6	ASNPDGGWFEQF
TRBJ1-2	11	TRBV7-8	ASSLDSTGYST
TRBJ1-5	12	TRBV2	ASSEGLNNQPQH
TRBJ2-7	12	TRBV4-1	ASSQERVIYEQY
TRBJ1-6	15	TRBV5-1	ASSWATGQGANSPLH
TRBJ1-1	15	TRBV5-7	ASSPHLGRRQNTEAF
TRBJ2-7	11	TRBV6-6	ASSYDAGAEQY
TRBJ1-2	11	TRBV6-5	ASSKGLNYGYT
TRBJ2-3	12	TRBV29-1	SGLYGGSTDTQY
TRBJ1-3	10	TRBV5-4	ASSLGGNTIY